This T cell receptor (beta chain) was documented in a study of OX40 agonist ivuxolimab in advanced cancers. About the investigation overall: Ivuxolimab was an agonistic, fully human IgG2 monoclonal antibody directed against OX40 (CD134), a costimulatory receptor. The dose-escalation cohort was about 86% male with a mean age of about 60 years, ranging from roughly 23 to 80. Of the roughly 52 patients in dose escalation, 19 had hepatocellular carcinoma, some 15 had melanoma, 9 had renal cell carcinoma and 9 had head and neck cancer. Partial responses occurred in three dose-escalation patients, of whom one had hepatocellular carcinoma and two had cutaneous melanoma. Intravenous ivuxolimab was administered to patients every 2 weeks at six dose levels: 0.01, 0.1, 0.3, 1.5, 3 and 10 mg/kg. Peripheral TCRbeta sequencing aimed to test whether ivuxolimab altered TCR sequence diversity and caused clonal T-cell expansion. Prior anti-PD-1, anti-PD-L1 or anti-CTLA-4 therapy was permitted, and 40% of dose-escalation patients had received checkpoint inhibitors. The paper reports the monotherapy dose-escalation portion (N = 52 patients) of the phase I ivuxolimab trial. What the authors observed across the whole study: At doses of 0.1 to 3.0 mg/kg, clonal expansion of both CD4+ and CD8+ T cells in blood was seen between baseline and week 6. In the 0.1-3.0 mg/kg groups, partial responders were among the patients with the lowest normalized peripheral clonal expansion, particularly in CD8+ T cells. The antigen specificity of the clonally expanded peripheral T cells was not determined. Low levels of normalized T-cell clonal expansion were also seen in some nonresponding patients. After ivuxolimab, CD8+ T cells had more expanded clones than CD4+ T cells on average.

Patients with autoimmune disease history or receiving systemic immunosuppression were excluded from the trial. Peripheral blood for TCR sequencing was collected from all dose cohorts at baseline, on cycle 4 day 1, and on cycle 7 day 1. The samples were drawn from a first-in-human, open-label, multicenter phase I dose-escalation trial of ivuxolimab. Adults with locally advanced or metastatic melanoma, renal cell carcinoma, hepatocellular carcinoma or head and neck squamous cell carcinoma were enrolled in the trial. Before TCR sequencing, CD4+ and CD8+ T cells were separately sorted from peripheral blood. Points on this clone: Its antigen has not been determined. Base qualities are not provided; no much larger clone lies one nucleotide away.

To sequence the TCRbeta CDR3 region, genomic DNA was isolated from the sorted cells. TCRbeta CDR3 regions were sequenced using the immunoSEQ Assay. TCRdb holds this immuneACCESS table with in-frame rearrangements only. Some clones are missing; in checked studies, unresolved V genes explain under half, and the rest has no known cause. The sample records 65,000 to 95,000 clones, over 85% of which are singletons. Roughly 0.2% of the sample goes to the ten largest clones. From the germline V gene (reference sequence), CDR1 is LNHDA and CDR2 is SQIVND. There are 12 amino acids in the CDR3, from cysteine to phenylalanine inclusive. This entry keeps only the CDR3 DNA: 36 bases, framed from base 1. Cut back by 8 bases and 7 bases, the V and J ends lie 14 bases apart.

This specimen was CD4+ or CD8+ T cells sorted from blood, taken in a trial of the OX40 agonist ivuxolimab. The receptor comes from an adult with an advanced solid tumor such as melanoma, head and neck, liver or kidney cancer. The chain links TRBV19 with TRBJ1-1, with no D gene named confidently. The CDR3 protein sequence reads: CASVAFGFEAFF. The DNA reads TGTGCCAGTGTCGCCTTTGGTTTTGAAGCTTTCTTT.